This T cell receptor (beta chain) was sequenced in a study of blood T cell repertoires in COVID-19. In the authors' methods: How many nucleated cells were present was estimated from reference gene primer amplification. Assay: immunoSEQ multiplex PCR; the TCRdb copy retains only in-frame clones and omits some. For V, J and clone size, that table is used; D and trimming come from the DNA. This repertoire shows 200,000 to 250,000 clones, 82% found once; its top ten account for about 5.6%. Germline assignment: CDR1 DFQATT and CDR2 SNEGSKA (reference sequence). The CDR3 covers 11 residues. Sequencing input: peripheral blood. The chain carries TRBV20-1 and TRBJ2-7; D is uncertain. This clonotype was obtained from a woman in her 70s with COVID-19, enrolled during active disease. The CDR3 sequence is CGSRSSYEQYF. As DNA, the CDR3 is TGCGGTTCGAGATCTTCCTACGAGCAGTACTTC.